This is a list of T cell receptor beta chains from one sample in a study of T cells after posttransplantation cyclophosphamide. Sequencing was performed with immunoSEQ multiplex PCR; in TCRdb, only in-frame clones are kept and a portion is missing. Listed for the sample are under 45,000 clones, none seen a single time. Sequenced input: PBMCs. These receptors all come from a man aged 30 to 39 in good health and a related stem cell transplant donor. CDR3s include the opening cysteine and the closing phenylalanine or tryptophan. The D gene is left open where the match is weak. Rows may omit the clone size; those that give it use once, few, many or a size class.

CDR3 protein	CDR3 DNA	J gene	V gene	D gene	clone size
CASSITGEYGYTF	TGTGCCAGCAGTATCACAGGGGAGTATGGCTACACCTTC	TRBJ1-2	TRBV6-2/TRBV6-3	TRBD1	many
CATSDPGTSGTGEQYF	TGTGCCACCAGTGATCCTGGGACTAGTGGGACGGGGGAGCAGTACTTC	TRBJ2-7	TRBV24-1	TRBD2	many
CASSFPTGSKKFF	TGTGCCAGCAGTTTCCCCACCGGGTCGAAGAAGTTCTTC	TRBJ2-1	TRBV6-6	NA	many
CASSLDRAVREQYF	TGCGCCAGCAGCTTGGACAGGGCTGTTCGCGAGCAGTACTTC	TRBJ2-7	TRBV5-1	NA	many
CASTSVTEAFF	TGTGCCAGCACATCGGTTACTGAAGCTTTCTTT	TRBJ1-1	TRBV28	NA	many
CASSLGYRPYEQYF	TGTGCCAGCAGCTTAGGTTACAGGCCCTACGAGCAGTACTTC	TRBJ2-7	TRBV11-2	NA	many
CASRTSDAPLHF	TGTGCCAGTAGGACAAGCGATGCACCCCTCCACTTT	TRBJ1-6	TRBV6-6	NA	many
CASSSTGTYGGYTF	TGTGCCAGCAGTTCCACCGGGACATACGGAGGCTACACCTTC	TRBJ1-2	TRBV6-2/TRBV6-3	NA	many
CASSYSTSVRYTF	TGTGCCAGCAGTTACTCAACCTCGGTGCGCTACACCTTC	TRBJ1-2	TRBV6-5	NA	NA
CASSQGTGGNTIYF	TGCGCCAGCAGCCAAGGGACAGGTGGAAACACCATATATTTT	TRBJ1-3	TRBV4-1	TRBD1	many
CASSLWGQTTDTQYF	TGTGCCAGCAGTTTATGGGGGCAGACCACAGATACGCAGTATTTT	TRBJ2-3	TRBV28	NA	few
CATSEVGLAGGPAQETQYF	TGTGCCACCAGTGAGGTGGGACTAGCGGGGGGCCCAGCTCAAGAGACCCAGTACTTC	TRBJ2-5	TRBV24-1	TRBD2	NA
CASSRANTEAFF	TGCGCCAGCAGTCGAGCGAACACTGAAGCTTTCTTT	TRBJ1-1	TRBV5-1	NA	many
CASSYLPRDSPLHF	TGTGCCAGCAGCTACCTCCCCAGGGATTCACCCCTCCACTTT	TRBJ1-6	TRBV7-3	NA	NA
CASSQDRTSNEKLFF	TGCGCCAGCAGCCAAGATAGAACTAGTAATGAAAAACTGTTTTTT	TRBJ1-4	TRBV4-3	NA	many
CASSQGQSQRDTQYF	TGTGCCAGCAGCCAAGGACAGAGCCAACGGGATACGCAGTATTTT	TRBJ2-3	TRBV4-2	NA	many
CASSPQQDIVDEQYF	TGTGCCAGCTCACCGCAACAGGACATTGTGGACGAGCAGTACTTC	TRBJ2-7	TRBV18	NA	many
CASRTQGVLSEAFF	TGTGCCAGCAGAACACAGGGCGTTTTGAGTGAAGCTTTCTTT	TRBJ1-1	TRBV13	NA	many
CASSVGRGTEAFF	TGTGCCAGCAGTGTGGGGAGGGGAACTGAAGCTTTCTTT	TRBJ1-1	TRBV6-1	NA	many
CATSAMGGAGTDTQYF	TGTGCCACCAGTGCTATGGGGGGGGCGGGCACAGATACGCAGTATTTT	TRBJ2-3	TRBV24-1	NA	few
CASSFGRASNEQFF	TGTGCCAGCAGCTTTGGGCGGGCCTCTAATGAGCAGTTCTTC	TRBJ2-1	TRBV9	NA	many
CASSSRTGSSYNEQFF	TGTGCCAGTAGTTCAAGGACAGGGAGCTCCTACAATGAGCAGTTCTTC	TRBJ2-1	TRBV19	TRBD1	many